A selection of T cell receptor beta chains follows, all from one sample in a study of technical replicates of blood from several donors. Only in-frame clones appear in the TCRdb table, and some are missing; sequencing was by immunoSEQ multiplex PCR. The repertoire has about 88,000 clones, about 90% of them found once; the top ten carry over 0.2%. The specimen sequenced was T cells isolated from PBMCs. Source of these receptors: a human donor in good health. The CDR3 runs from the conserved cysteine through the conserved F or W. Fields, in order: V gene, J gene, D gene, clone size, CDR3 DNA, CDR3 protein. D genes are given only for firm matches. Clone size is not always given. Where it is, it says once, few, many or a class for expanded clones.

V gene: TRBV2
J gene: TRBJ2-5
D gene: .
clone size: .
CDR3 DNA: TGTGCCAGAAACACCCAAGAGACCCAGTACTTC
CDR3 protein: CARNTQETQYF

V gene: TRBV7-8
J gene: TRBJ2-7
D gene: .
clone size: .
CDR3 DNA: TGTGCCAGCAGCTTAGTCGGCAGGACTTACGAGCAGTACTTC
CDR3 protein: CASSLVGRTYEQYF

V gene: TRBV6-5
J gene: TRBJ2-5
D gene: TRBD2
clone size: .
CDR3 DNA: TGTGCCAGCAGTCGCGGGGGGGCCATGGGAGAGACCCAGTACTTC
CDR3 protein: CASSRGGAMGETQYF

V gene: TRBV14
J gene: TRBJ2-3
D gene: .
clone size: .
CDR3 DNA: TGTGCCAGCAGCCAAGATCTTGTGCGGTATTTT
CDR3 protein: CASSQDLVRYF

V gene: TRBV10-1
J gene: TRBJ2-7
D gene: .
clone size: .
CDR3 DNA: TGCGCCAGCAGTGAGTCAGCCACCCGGCAGTACTTC
CDR3 protein: CASSESATRQYF

V gene: TRBV5-1
J gene: TRBJ2-3
D gene: .
clone size: .
CDR3 DNA: TGCGCCAGCAGCCCCATCACAAGCACAGATACGCAGTATTTT
CDR3 protein: CASSPITSTDTQYF

V gene: TRBV6-5
J gene: TRBJ2-7
D gene: .
clone size: .
CDR3 DNA: TGTGCCAGCAGTTACTCCAATAGCGGACGCTACGAGCAGTACTTC
CDR3 protein: CASSYSNSGRYEQYF

V gene: TRBV30
J gene: TRBJ2-3
D gene: TRBD2
clone size: .
CDR3 DNA: TGTGCCTGGAGTAAAATAGCGGGAAGGGGCACAGATACGCAGTATTTT
CDR3 protein: CAWSKIAGRGTDTQYF

V gene: TRBV28
J gene: TRBJ1-5
D gene: .
clone size: .
CDR3 DNA: TGTGCCAGCAGTTTAATCAGGCAGCCCCAGCATTTT
CDR3 protein: CASSLIRQPQHF

V gene: TRBV7-8
J gene: TRBJ1-1
D gene: TRBD1
clone size: .
CDR3 DNA: TGTGCCAGCAGCTTAGGCGTCCAGGGGGCTCTAGCTGAAGCTTTCTTT
CDR3 protein: CASSLGVQGALAEAFF

V gene: TRBV29-1
J gene: TRBJ2-7
D gene: TRBD1
clone size: .
CDR3 DNA: TGCAGCGCGCGGGACAGGAGGCACGACGAGCAGTACTTC
CDR3 protein: CSARDRRHDEQYF

V gene: TRBV7-2
J gene: TRBJ2-3
D gene: .
clone size: .
CDR3 DNA: TGTGCCAGCAGCCAACCCCAAACTTCGATCTATAGCACAGATACGCAGTATTTT
CDR3 protein: CASSQPQTSIYSTDTQYF

V gene: TRBV4-1
J gene: TRBJ1-2
D gene: .
clone size: .
CDR3 DNA: TGCGCCAGCAGCCTAATTTCAGGAACCGCTAACTATGGCTACACCTTC
CDR3 protein: CASSLISGTANYGYTF

V gene: TRBV19
J gene: TRBJ1-2
D gene: TRBD1
clone size: .
CDR3 DNA: TGTGCCAGTAGTACCGGGACAGGGGAGGATCCCGAGATCTACACCTTC
CDR3 protein: CASSTGTGEDPEIYTF

V gene: TRBV19
J gene: TRBJ2-7
D gene: .
clone size: .
CDR3 DNA: TGTGCCAGTAGTATAGCGGTCCAAACCTACGAGCAGTACTTC
CDR3 protein: CASSIAVQTYEQYF

V gene: TRBV29-1
J gene: TRBJ1-4
D gene: TRBD1
clone size: .
CDR3 DNA: TGCAGCGTTCAGGGGGCAACTAATGAAAAACTGTTTTTT
CDR3 protein: CSVQGATNEKLFF

V gene: TRBV4-1
J gene: TRBJ2-1
D gene: .
clone size: .
CDR3 DNA: TGCGCCAGCAGCCAAGAAGCGTGGACAGAGAATGAGCAGTTCTTC
CDR3 protein: CASSQEAWTENEQFF

V gene: TRBV18
J gene: TRBJ1-2
D gene: TRBD1
clone size: .
CDR3 DNA: TGTGCCAGCTCCCAAGACAGGGGCAGGGGTGGCTACACCTTC
CDR3 protein: CASSQDRGRGGYTF

V gene: TRBV9
J gene: TRBJ1-2
D gene: TRBD1
clone size: .
CDR3 DNA: TGTGCCAGCAGCGTAGGTACAGGGGGCGACTATGGCTACACCTTC
CDR3 protein: CASSVGTGGDYGYTF

V gene: TRBV2
J gene: TRBJ1-1
D gene: TRBD1
clone size: .
CDR3 DNA: TGTGCCAGCAGGAAGACAGGGGTGGGCACTGAAGCTTTCTTT
CDR3 protein: CASRKTGVGTEAFF

V gene: TRBV18
J gene: TRBJ1-1
D gene: .
clone size: .
CDR3 DNA: TGTGCCAGCTCACCAGGCGACAGCTTGAACACTGAAGCTTTCTTT
CDR3 protein: CASSPGDSLNTEAFF

V gene: TRBV10-2
J gene: TRBJ1-1
D gene: .
clone size: .
CDR3 DNA: TGCGCCAGCAGTGATAATATTGAAGCTTTCTTT
CDR3 protein: CASSDNIEAFF

V gene: TRBV14
J gene: TRBJ1-1
D gene: .
clone size: few
CDR3 DNA: TGTGCCAGCAGCCAAGTCGGGGGAGGGACTGAAGCTTTCTTT
CDR3 protein: CASSQVGGGTEAFF

V gene: TRBV7-9
J gene: TRBJ2-2
D gene: .
clone size: .
CDR3 DNA: TGTGCCAGCAGCTACAGAGCGAACACCGGGGAGCTGTTTTTT
CDR3 protein: CASSYRANTGELFF

V gene: TRBV5-4
J gene: TRBJ2-4
D gene: TRBD1
clone size: .
CDR3 DNA: TGTGCCAGCAGCCGAGCGGGACAGGGGGAAAACATTCAGTACTTC
CDR3 protein: CASSRAGQGENIQYF

V gene: TRBV6-5
J gene: TRBJ2-7
D gene: .
clone size: .
CDR3 DNA: TGTGCCAGCAGTTACCGACAGGCGCCCGCCTACGAGCAGTACTTC
CDR3 protein: CASSYRQAPAYEQYF

V gene: TRBV4-1
J gene: TRBJ2-3
D gene: .
clone size: .
CDR3 DNA: TGCGCCAGCAGCCGTTTAGGACAGATGCGCACAGATACGCAGTATTTT
CDR3 protein: CASSRLGQMRTDTQYF

V gene: TRBV5-4
J gene: TRBJ1-2
D gene: TRBD1
clone size: .
CDR3 DNA: TGTGCCAGCAGCTTGGACCCACACAGGACAGGGGGCGATGGCTACACCTTC
CDR3 protein: CASSLDPHRTGGDGYTF

V gene: TRBV11-2
J gene: TRBJ2-5
D gene: .
clone size: .
CDR3 DNA: TGTGCCAGCAGCTTCAGTGAAGAGACCCAGTACTTC
CDR3 protein: CASSFSEETQYF